This is a list of T cell receptor beta chains from one sample in a study of blood T cell repertoires in COVID-19. This table comes from immunoSEQ multiplex PCR, and its TCRdb copy is limited to in-frame clones, with some not included. The table has roughly 380,000 clones, roughly nine tenths seen once. The source material was peripheral blood. The source is an older woman with COVID-19, enrolled during active disease. Both conserved end residues are part of each CDR3.

j_gene: TRBJ1-3; v_gene: TRBV30; CDR3aa: CAWSPGQFFSGNTIYF
j_gene: TRBJ2-3; v_gene: TRBV10-2; CDR3aa: CASGPLGTQYF
j_gene: TRBJ2-5; v_gene: TRBV28; CDR3aa: CASSYPSGGRGTQYF
j_gene: TRBJ1-2; v_gene: TRBV15; CDR3aa: CATSRTDSYGYTF
j_gene: TRBJ2-1; v_gene: TRBV11-2; CDR3aa: CASSIPLPGTVEQFF
j_gene: TRBJ2-1; v_gene: TRBV7-9; CDR3aa: CASSPLAGGSYNEQFF
j_gene: TRBJ2-1; v_gene: TRBV5-1; CDR3aa: CASSPWTSGGTGQFF
j_gene: TRBJ2-7; v_gene: TRBV10-1; CDR3aa: CASSEGRSYEQYF
j_gene: TRBJ1-2; v_gene: TRBV7-9; CDR3aa: CASREAGTTNYGYTF
j_gene: TRBJ1-2; v_gene: TRBV27; CDR3aa: CASGQSPYLRDYGYTF
j_gene: TRBJ1-1; v_gene: TRBV7-9; CDR3aa: CASSAGQSMNTEAFF
j_gene: TRBJ1-1; v_gene: TRBV25-1; CDR3aa: CASSEGGGAGTEAFF
j_gene: TRBJ1-1; v_gene: TRBV29-1; CDR3aa: CSVERETEAFF
j_gene: TRBJ1-2; v_gene: TRBV7-9; CDR3aa: CASKEGAGYGYTF
j_gene: TRBJ1-5; v_gene: TRBV3-1/TRBV3-2; CDR3aa: CASSQGDTGPQHF
j_gene: TRBJ2-1; v_gene: TRBV4-1; CDR3aa: CASSQRGTGVYNEQFF
j_gene: TRBJ2-3; v_gene: TRBV6-5; CDR3aa: CASRVSGGPGDTQYF
j_gene: TRBJ2-5; v_gene: TRBV5-4; CDR3aa: CASSLGRQGPTETQYF
j_gene: TRBJ2-3; v_gene: TRBV5-5; CDR3aa: CASSPKWGGLNTQYF
j_gene: TRBJ1-4; v_gene: TRBV29-1; CDR3aa: CSLQTAFNEKLFF
j_gene: TRBJ2-1; v_gene: TRBV5-1; CDR3aa: CASSTGGTSINEQFF
j_gene: TRBJ2-7; v_gene: TRBV27; CDR3aa: CASGIAYEQYF
j_gene: TRBJ2-1; v_gene: TRBV3-1/TRBV3-2; CDR3aa: CASSQDRRGEQFF
j_gene: TRBJ1-5; v_gene: TRBV4-1; CDR3aa: CASSWETGGFQPQHF
j_gene: TRBJ1-6; v_gene: TRBV5-1; CDR3aa: CASRSIESSYNSPLHF
j_gene: TRBJ2-7; v_gene: TRBV25-1; CDR3aa: CASSDGHSYEQYF
j_gene: TRBJ1-4; v_gene: TRBV7-9; CDR3aa: CASSLAGSEKLFF
j_gene: TRBJ2-1; v_gene: TRBV11-2; CDR3aa: CASSLGAGIYNEQFF
j_gene: TRBJ1-1; v_gene: TRBV10-3; CDR3aa: CAISESFGGFTEAFF
j_gene: TRBJ1-4; v_gene: TRBV9; CDR3aa: CASSYRGGGEKLFF
j_gene: TRBJ2-5; v_gene: TRBV7-9; CDR3aa: CASSLVYTNQETQYF
j_gene: TRBJ1-4; v_gene: TRBV28; CDR3aa: CASSSPGQGDEKLFF
j_gene: TRBJ2-5; v_gene: TRBV7-7; CDR3aa: CASSLGSSGQETQYF
j_gene: TRBJ1-5; v_gene: TRBV7-2; CDR3aa: CASSTGGFYQPQHF
j_gene: TRBJ1-5; v_gene: TRBV2; CDR3aa: CASKRDGNQPQHF
j_gene: TRBJ2-5; v_gene: TRBV7-9; CDR3aa: CASSAPKTGGRETQYF
j_gene: TRBJ2-7; v_gene: TRBV5-1; CDR3aa: CASSLFPGMNYEQYF
j_gene: TRBJ1-2; v_gene: TRBV19; CDR3aa: CASSTLPQGADFRRYTF
j_gene: TRBJ2-3; v_gene: TRBV5-4; CDR3aa: CASSGQGASLTDTQYF
j_gene: TRBJ1-2; v_gene: TRBV19; CDR3aa: CASSIVGAAEYGYTF
j_gene: TRBJ2-2; v_gene: TRBV4-1; CDR3aa: CASSQDGGADGELFF
j_gene: TRBJ1-4; v_gene: TRBV7-6; CDR3aa: CASSSGQGLNEKLFF
j_gene: TRBJ1-2; v_gene: TRBV6-5; CDR3aa: CASSLPNVGQSYGYTF
j_gene: TRBJ2-1; v_gene: TRBV11-3; CDR3aa: CASSGRLGGTYNEQFF
j_gene: TRBJ2-2; v_gene: TRBV3-1/TRBV3-2; CDR3aa: CASSQRRLFIGELFF